This TCR beta chain appears in the sequencing data of a study of blood T cell repertoires in COVID-19. About the study: Samples of COVID-19 (acute and convalescent) were obtained from the United States, Italy and Spain. The analysed material was cDNA or gDNA that came from T cells, B-cell-depleted T cells, or PBMCs.

The V segment lost 6 bases and the J segment 3 bases; nucleotides outside the gene matches: 5. The CDR3 runs to 13 residues. Germline V gene sequence: CDR1 SGHVS, CDR2 FQNEAQ. Authors' methods: Amplified reference gene primers provided the basis for estimating nucleated cell counts. The assay was immunoSEQ multiplex PCR, and TCRdb's table has in-frame clones only and misses some. For V, J and clone size, that table is used; D and trimming come from the DNA. The sample has over 45,000 clones, about 86% seen once. Sequencing was carried out using peripheral blood. The source is a woman at least 80 years old with active or convalescent COVID-19. The V call is TRBV7-8, the J call TRBJ2-7, with 7 bases that match TRBD1. CDR3 amino acids: CASSWDRGYEQYF. CDR3 sequence (DNA): TGTGCCAGCAGTTGGGACAGAGGCTACGAGCAGTACTTC.